Here is one TCR beta chain with its context. Antigen: not known. This entry belongs to a study of Ad26.COV2.S vaccination and SARS-CoV-2 variants. Study overall: The vaccine Ad26.COV2.S was put into the muscle once, or twice with 56 days between. General study points: Non-spike TCR breadth was similar in vaccine and placebo recipients. In vaccinated individuals, spike-specific CD8+ and CD4+ T cell responses reportedly displayed substantial breadth.

TCRdb's table, derived via immunoSEQ multiplex PCR, lists solely in-frame clones and lacks some. The table has roughly 400,000 clones, 90% seen once. Germline V lookup: CDR1 SGHTA, CDR2 FQGNSA. Trimming stripped 5 bases from V and 9 bases from J, with 17 bases between. This CDR3 contains 14 residues. Treatment noted: around 19 received Ad26.COV2.S at low or high dose, single or two shots; about five received placebo; per-sample allocation not given. Material that was analyzed had been drawn on day 63 after the first vaccine or placebo injection. This specimen was peripheral blood, taken in a trial of Ad26.COV2.S vaccine versus placebo. This rearrangement joins TRBV7-2 to TRBJ1-5; D is perhaps TRBD1 (6 bases). The sequence was collected from a person aged 18 to 59 who received the Ad26.COV2.S COVID-19 vaccine or a placebo. CDR3 amino acids: CASSTGPDGGPQHF. CDR3 DNA sequence: TGTGCCAGCAGCACAGGGCCCGATGGAGGGCCCCAGCATTTT.